This T cell receptor (beta chain) is from a study of metastatic and nonmetastatic thyroid tumors. Study processing details: Building a distant-metastasis classifier for papillary thyroid cancer drew on CDR3 differences across clinicopathological groups. Using MiXCR, TCRdb re-called clones from the PCR reads. The V and J calls follow TCRdb's processing rather than the paper's. The sample consists of around 38,000 clones, about 25% of them appearing once. In regard to this clone: One junction end disagrees with the germline gene, perhaps due to a read error.

All patients were treatment-naive before thyroid surgery. This TCR was sampled from a female donor with papillary thyroid cancer or a benign thyroid nodule (not recorded which). Some clones in this sample may be carry-over from other donors' samples. The specimen was blood.

The CDR3 DNA sequence: TGTGCCAGCAGCGAAGACAGTAGCAATCAGCCCCAGCATTTT. Its protein is CASSEDSSNQPQHF. The chain recombines TRBV2 with TRBJ1-5, with D possibly being TRBD1 (5 bases). CDR1 and CDR2 (germline): SNHLY, FYNNEI. This CDR3 region has 14 residues.